This entry is about one T cell receptor (beta chain). No antigen is known for it. Primers included in the PCR were 60 Vbeta and 13 Jbeta primers. TCRdb keeps only in-frame clones here, not all; method: immunoSEQ multiplex PCR. Of around 64,000 clones listed, around 86% are singletons. The sample is drawn from a study of cytomegalovirus exposure and HLA in healthy donors. This CDR3 has 15 residues. Germline CDR1 reads SGHDT; CDR2 reads YYEEEE. The J segment lost 5 bases and the V segment lost 4 bases, leaving 7 bases of the junction unmatched. The study, taken as a whole, reports: V- and J-gene trimming of TCR beta was linked (in a later analysis) to a missense DCLRE1C variant.

The sequenced sample consisted of PBMCs. The V gene is TRBV5-6, the J gene TRBJ1-5, with 9 positions matching TRBD1. This clonotype was obtained from a female donor in good health and CMV-seronegative. The CDR3 spells CASSNRDRVDQPQHF. The CDR3, as DNA: TGTGCCAGCAGCAACCGGGACAGGGTAGATCAGCCCCAGCATTTT.